Presented here are 28 T cell receptor beta chains from one specimen sequenced in a study of blood T cell repertoires in COVID-19. Measured with immunoSEQ multiplex PCR; TCRdb has only the in-frame clones, and not every one. The data show approximately 190,000 clones, over 75% seen once. The sample consisted of peripheral blood. The receptors derive from a woman aged 40-49 years who had recovered from COVID-19.

The chain links TRBV3-1 (or the pseudogene TRBV3-2) to TRBJ1-1, with D tentatively TRBD1 (5 bases). In germline, CDR1 is LGHDT, CDR2 YNNKEL (reference sequence). This CDR3 has 15 amino acids. V dropped 4 bases and J dropped 4 bases, with 16 bases sitting between them. The CDR3 is CASSLQGYLGTEAFF. DNA for the CDR3: TGTGCCAGCAGCCTCCAGGGATACTTGGGCACTGAAGCTTTCTTT.

The V gene is TRBV7-2, the J gene TRBJ2-3; 7 nucleotides match TRBD2. The CDR3 has 16 amino acids. Germline values: CDR1 SGHTA, CDR2 FQGNSA. The trim removed 5 bases at V and 2 bases at J, leaving 10 bases unmatched. CDR3 residues: CASSTQLARDTDTQYF. The CDR3, as DNA: TGTGCCAGCAGCACTCAACTAGCGCGAGACACAGATACGCAGTATTTT.

The chain employs TRBV7-2 and TRBJ1-2; D not resolved. CDR1 SGHTA and CDR2 FQGNSA come from the germline V gene. Trimming removed 7 bases from V and 0 bases from J, with 18 bases in between. CDR3 length equals 16 residues. CDR3 DNA sequence: TGTGCCAGCACTCCAGTGGAGTCACTAGCTAACTATGGCTACACCTTC. Translating gives CASTPVESLANYGYTF.

The chain joins TRBV10-3 to TRBJ2-3, with 8 bases aligning to TRBD2. This CDR3 has 16 residues. Unmatched junction bases numbered 12, after V lost 4 bases and J lost 6 bases. Per the germline V gene, CDR1 is ENHRY and CDR2 is SYGVKD. The CDR3 region has the DNA TGTGCCATCAGTGCCTCCATTAGCGGGACTGGTGATACGCAGTATTTT. This translates into CAISASISGTGDTQYF.

V is TRBV29-1 and J is TRBJ2-1; 7 bases match TRBD2. V gave up 6 bases and J gave up 3 bases; unmatched junction bases: 8. This CDR3 has 14 amino acids. Germline CDR1 SQVTM, CDR2 ANQGSEA. The CDR3 loop is CSVGVGGFYNEQFF. The DNA of the CDR3 is TGCAGCGTGGGTGTGGGAGGGTTCTACAATGAGCAGTTCTTC.

The chain couples TRBV10-3 to TRBJ1-5; 8 bases agree with TRBD1. CDR1 ENHRY and CDR2 SYGVKD come from the germline V gene. This CDR3 has 14 amino acids. V lost 6 bases and J lost 5; bases outside the gene matches: 6. CDR3: CAIRQQGEDQPQHF. CDR3 DNA: TGTGCCATCAGACAACAGGGGGAAGATCAGCCCCAGCATTTT.

The rearrangement uses TRBV5-1 and TRBJ1-5, with TRBD1 matching over 7 bases. Germline V lookup: CDR1 SGHRS, CDR2 YFSETQ. J was trimmed by 0 bases and V by 0 bases; bases with no gene match: 12. CDR3 length: 19 residues. The DNA for the CDR3 is TGCGCCAGCAGCTTGGCACCCATCAGAACAGGGGATAGCAATCAGCCCCAGCATTTT. It specifies CASSLAPIRTGDSNQPQHF.

This chain links TRBV28 with TRBJ1-4, with 9 positions matching TRBD1. The germline V gene has CDR1 MDHEN and CDR2 SYDVKM. The CDR3 sequence is 16 residues long. The ends lost 6 bases at V and 8 bases at J; junction bases unmatched: 13. CDR3 nucleotide sequence: TGTGCCAGCAGACCAAACCCCGGGACAGGGATGGAAAAACTGTTTTTT. This sequence encodes CASRPNPGTGMEKLFF. Based on the CDR3 plus reference TRBV28 and TRBJ1-4, the full variable domain is DVKVTQSSRYLVKRTGEKVFLECVQDMDHENMFWYRQDPGLGLRLIYFSYDVKMKEKGDIPEGYSVSREKKERFSLILESASTNQTSMYLCASRPNPGTGMEKLFFGSGTQLSVL.

V usage is TRBV28 and J usage is TRBJ1-5; D uncertain. CDR3 length: 15 amino acids. Between the trimmed V and J ends, which lost 6 bases and 3 bases, there was a span of 15 bases. CDR1 is MDHEN, CDR2 SYDVKM, per germline. CDR3 sequence (DNA): TGTGCCAGCAGACTGGGCGGGGAGGCCAATCAGCCCCAGCATTTT. This encodes CASRLGGEANQPQHF.

The rearrangement links TRBV6-6 to TRBJ2-5, with 8 bases lining up with TRBD2. Germline-derived CDR1 and CDR2 are MNHNY and SVGAGI (reference sequence). V was pared by 3 bases and J by 5 bases, with 11 bases of the junction left unmatched. The CDR3 runs to 16 residues. The CDR3: CASSYEGTRASETQYF. In DNA, the CDR3 is TGTGCCAGCAGTTATGAAGGGACTAGGGCGTCCGAGACCCAGTACTTC.

V is TRBV6-5 and J is TRBJ2-7, with 13 bases matching TRBD2. Germline V gives CDR1 MNHEY, CDR2 SVGAGI. There are 16 residues in the CDR3. Losses at the gene ends were 2 bases for V and 5 bases for J; bases not matched to a gene: 6. CDR3 sequence reads: CASSYRWTSGSNEQYF. CDR3 sequence (DNA): TGTGCCAGCAGTTACCGATGGACTAGCGGGAGCAACGAGCAGTACTTC.

The chain employs TRBV27 and TRBJ2-1; 10 bases fit TRBD1. The V gene end was trimmed by 2 bases and the J gene end by 6 bases; junction bases not matched to a gene: 1. This CDR3 has 14 amino acids. Germline loops: CDR1 MNHEY, CDR2 SMNVEV (reference sequence). The CDR3, as DNA: TGTGCCAGCAGTTTAGGACAGGGGGGCAATGAGCAGTTCTTC. Amino acid sequence: CASSLGQGGNEQFF.

V usage is TRBV7-2 and J usage is TRBJ2-3, with D tentatively TRBD1 (5 bases). The CDR3 loop spans 15 amino acids. Germline V gives CDR1 SGHTA, CDR2 FQGNSA. The ends were cut back, 1 base at V and 0 bases at J, with 8 bases in the middle. DNA for the CDR3: TGTGCCAGCAGCTTAGAAGGGGCTAGCACAGATACGCAGTATTTT. Its translation: CASSLEGASTDTQYF.

The V and J genes are TRBV24-1 and TRBJ2-7; 7 bases are a match to TRBD1. The CDR3 totals 15 residues. Germline trimming cut 5 bases from V and 3 bases from J; bases unmatched to any gene: 9. CDR1 and CDR2 from the germline V gene are KGHDR and SFDVKD. In DNA form, the CDR3 reads TGTGCCACCAGTGGTAGGACAGGCGACTTCTACGAGCAGTACTTC. Translation gives CATSGRTGDFYEQYF.

The chain employs TRBV7-8 and TRBJ1-5; TRBD1 is a possible D gene (5 bases). The V gene's germline CDR1 is SGHVS and CDR2 FQNEAQ. The V end was cut by 3 bases, the J end by 7 bases, with 16 bases between. The CDR3 is made up of 15 amino acids. This CDR3 reads CASSLASGGRQPQHF. CDR3 in DNA: TGTGCCAGCAGCTTGGCTTCGGGGGGAAGACAGCCCCAGCATTTT.

J is TRBJ2-7 and V is TRBV28; 8 bases agree with TRBD2. In germline, CDR1 is MDHEN, CDR2 SYDVKM. The V and J ends lost 3 bases and 4 bases, in that order; junction bases with no gene match: 8. This CDR3 is built from 15 residues. In DNA, the CDR3 is TGTGCCAGCAGTTTGACTGCGGGGGGCTTGTACGAGCAGTACTTC. Its protein product is CASSLTAGGLYEQYF. The entire variable domain, with the rest obtained from reference TRBV28 and TRBJ2-7, is as follows: DVKVTQSSRYLVKRTGEKVFLECVQDMDHENMFWYRQDPGLGLRLIYFSYDVKMKEKGDIPEGYSVSREKKERFSLILESASTNQTSMYLCASSLTAGGLYEQYFGPGTRLTVT.

This chain links TRBV19 with TRBJ2-1; 9 bases match TRBD1. The CDR3 has 16 residues. Unmatched junction bases numbered 8, after V lost 5 bases and J lost 3 bases. Germline V gene lookup returns CDR1 LNHDA and CDR2 SQIVND (reference sequence). CDR3 residues: CASSPTTGGYYNEQFF. CDR3 sequence (DNA): TGTGCCAGTAGTCCCACTACAGGGGGCTACTACAATGAGCAGTTCTTC.

J is TRBJ2-3 and V is TRBV4-2, with D possibly TRBD2 on 6 matching bases. Germline CDR1 reads LGHNA; CDR2 reads YNFKEQ. Trimming shortened V by 2 bases and J by 4 bases, and 22 bases separated the two germline ends. The CDR3 runs 18 residues. Here the CDR3 DNA reads TGTGCCAGCAGCCAAACCGGCGGGGCGGGAACTCTACCAGATACGCAGTATTTT. Protein product: CASSQTGGAGTLPDTQYF.

The rearrangement uses TRBV5-4 and TRBJ2-3, with 9 bases matching TRBD2. CDR3 length equals 16 residues. The J segment lost 7 bases and the V segment lost 0 bases, leaving 9 bases of the junction unmatched. From germline, CDR1 is SGHNT and CDR2 YYREEE (reference sequence). CDR3 residues: CASSLAGSGSRNTQYF. The CDR3 nucleotides read TGTGCCAGCAGCTTGGCGGGTAGCGGGAGCAGGAATACGCAGTATTTT.

V usage is TRBV12-3 or TRBV12-4 and J usage is TRBJ1-1; TRBD1 aligns across 7 bases. CDR3 length: 12 residues. The junction had 5 bases not matched to a gene; V was cut back by 3 bases and J by 10 bases. The CDR3 loop is CASSFLGQLAFF. Here the CDR3 DNA reads TGTGCCAGCAGTTTTTTGGGACAGCTAGCTTTCTTT.

The chain is built from TRBV9 and TRBJ1-1; D gene ambiguous. The ends were cut back, 4 bases at V and 5 bases at J, with 12 bases in the middle. Germline CDR1 reads SGDLS; CDR2 reads YYNGEE. This CDR3 comprises 13 residues. CDR3: CASSQARATEAFF. CDR3 nucleotide sequence: TGTGCCAGCAGCCAAGCCCGAGCGACTGAAGCTTTCTTT.

This clone showed up many times. The gene calls are TRBV11-3 and TRBJ2-2; 9 nucleotides agree with TRBD1. The V segment lost 0 bases and the J segment 3 bases; nucleotides outside the gene matches: 14. The CDR3 runs to 20 residues. Germline CDR1 reads SGHNT; CDR2 reads YENEEA. CDR3 protein: CASSLEGPFQTGGDTGELFF. CDR3 DNA: TGTGCCAGCAGCTTAGAAGGTCCCTTTCAGACAGGGGGTGACACCGGGGAGCTGTTTTTT.

CDR3 coding DNA: TGCAGCGTCAAACGACAGAACCCTCCAGACGAGCAGTACTTC. Translated, it gives CSVKRQNPPDEQYF. This chain joins TRBV29-1 and TRBJ2-7, with TRBD1 as a possible D gene (5 bases). This CDR3 has 14 amino acids. CDR1 SQVTM and CDR2 ANQGSEA come from the germline V gene. V was clipped by 6 bases and J by 5 bases, with 20 bases between them.

The chain combines TRBV5-4 with TRBJ2-7, with TRBD2 matching over 7 bases. This CDR3 comprises 15 residues. Germline values: CDR1 SGHNT, CDR2 YYREEE (reference sequence). J was trimmed by 6 bases and V by 0 bases; bases with no gene match: 9. Here the CDR3 DNA reads TGTGCCAGCAGCTTGGTCATAGGGAGGGATGGCGAGCAGTACTTC. It is translated as CASSLVIGRDGEQYF.

The chain combines TRBV12-5 with TRBJ2-3; D remains unclear. CDR1 and CDR2 (germline): LGHNT, FRNRAP. This CDR3 comprises 12 residues. V lost 5 bases and J 2 bases, leaving 5 bases between the germline ends. This CDR3 is CASGIHTDTQYF. CDR3 bases: TGTGCTAGTGGTATCCACACAGATACGCAGTATTTT.

The chain couples TRBV5-1 to TRBJ2-1; maybe TRBD2 (5 bases). Germline V lookup: CDR1 SGHRS, CDR2 YFSETQ. V shed 9 bases and J shed 9 bases, with 22 bases lying between them. This CDR3 contains 14 residues. CDR3 amino acids: CATRLLISEGEQFF. In nucleotides, the CDR3 is TGCGCCACCAGACTTTTGATTTCCGAGGGTGAGCAGTTCTTC.

The V call is TRBV28, the J call TRBJ2-7; 7 nucleotides line up with TRBD1. Germline CDR1 reads MDHEN; CDR2 reads SYDVKM. The CDR3 contains 15 residues. Trimming at V came to 6 bases and at J to 3 bases, leaving 11 bases not matched to a gene. For the CDR3, the DNA is TGTGCCAGCAGGGGGCAGGAAGGGGGCAACTACGAGCAGTACTTC. Translated, it gives CASRGQEGGNYEQYF. Full variable domain (missing parts from reference TRBV28 and TRBJ2-7): DVKVTQSSRYLVKRTGEKVFLECVQDMDHENMFWYRQDPGLGLRLIYFSYDVKMKEKGDIPEGYSVSREKKERFSLILESASTNQTSMYLCASRGQEGGNYEQYFGPGTRLTVT.

This clone was observed a few times. The chain combines TRBV5-1 with TRBJ2-7; 11 positions agree with TRBD2. V was clipped by 4 bases and J by 1 base; unmatched bases: 10. This CDR3 is built from 17 residues. CDR1 and CDR2 (germline): SGHRS, YFSETQ. The CDR3 here is CASSGGLAVHRSYEQYF. The CDR3 DNA reads as TGCGCCAGCAGCGGGGGACTAGCGGTCCACCGATCCTACGAGCAGTACTTC.